Below, 16 T cell receptor beta chains from the same sample are listed, as sequenced in a study of CD8 T cells in Susac syndrome. Roughly 0.45 to 1 ug RNA was reverse transcribed with random hexamers. TCRdb called the immunoSEQ multiplex PCR reads again in MiXCR, with one record for every CDR3 protein. The sample carries 150,000 to 200,000 distinct CDR3 sequences, about 94% recorded once. Sequencing was done on a sample of CD4+ T cells from PBMCs. The receptor source for this set is a human donor with Susac syndrome.

J is TRBJ2-7 and V is TRBV7-9, with D unresolved. Germline CDR1 reads SEHNR; CDR2 reads FQNEAQ (reference sequence). The V end was cut by 1 base, the J end by 1 base, with 14 bases between. The CDR3 is 16 residues long. CDR3 coding DNA: TGTGCCAGCAGCTTAGTGGGTAGGGTTGCTTCCTACGAGCAGTACTTC. Amino acids: CASSLVGRVASYEQYF.

The V and J genes are TRBV6-5 and TRBJ2-2; unclear D gene. There are 14 residues in the CDR3. V lost 0 bases and J lost 5, with 7 bases in between. Looked up from germline, CDR1 is MNHEY and CDR2 is SVGAGI. The CDR3, as DNA: TGTGCCAGCAGTTACTCGCGAACAACCGGGGAGCTGTTTTTT. Translating gives CASSYSRTTGELFF.

The chain has TRBV6-1 and TRBJ2-7, with TRBD2 as a possible D gene (6 bases). The CDR3 is made up of 17 amino acids. Germline-derived CDR1 and CDR2 are MNHNS and SASEGT. Trimming removed 5 bases at V and 7 bases at J, with 27 bases between. Written as DNA, the CDR3 is TGTGCCAGCAGTCGCCTCGCGGGGCAAAACCAGGCTGAGGAGCAGTACTTC. Translating gives CASSRLAGQNQAEEQYF.

The chain joins TRBV7-3 to TRBJ1-2, with 9 bases identical to TRBD1. The CDR3 is made up of 13 amino acids. Looked up from germline, CDR1 is SGHTA and CDR2 is FQGTGA. Trimming removed 5 bases from V and 8 bases from J; junction bases left unmatched: 6. In DNA form, the CDR3 reads TGTGCCAGCAGCCCGGACAGGGGCGGCGGCTACACCTTC. This gives the protein CASSPDRGGGYTF.

The chain links TRBV30 to TRBJ2-1, with 10 bases aligning to TRBD2. The CDR3 is made up of 14 amino acids. With V trimmed by 5 bases and J by 4 bases, 5 bases remained unmatched. Germline CDR1 and CDR2: GTSNPN and SVGIG (reference sequence). The CDR3 spells CAWPLAGAYNEQFF. In DNA, the CDR3 is TGTGCCTGGCCCCTAGCGGGGGCATACAATGAGCAGTTCTTC.

This rearrangement joins TRBV30 to TRBJ1-5; the D is unclear. Germline-derived CDR1 and CDR2 are GTSNPN and SVGIG (reference sequence). V was cut by 1 base and J by 11 bases, with 12 bases left in between. This CDR3 has 12 residues. CDR3 bases: TGTGCCTGGAGTGATCGCGGTTGGGCCCAGCATTTT. Translated: CAWSDRGWAQHF. The complete variable domain, with remaining parts taken from reference TRBV30 and TRBJ1-5, reads SQTIHQWPATLVQPVGSPLSLECTVEGTSNPNLYWYRQAAGRGLQLLFYSVGIGQISSEVPQNLSASRPQDRQFILSSKKLLLSDSGFYLCAWSDRGWAQHFGDGTRLSIL.

This rearrangement joins TRBV12-3 or TRBV12-4 to TRBJ2-5; 11 nucleotides match TRBD2. Trimming removed 7 bases from V and 5 bases from J; junction bases left unmatched: 6. The CDR3 contains 14 residues. The CDR3 DNA reads TGTGCCAGCACCGTTAGCGGGGGGGACGAGACCCAGTACTTC. Protein product: CASTVSGGDETQYF.

This chain links TRBV3-1 with TRBJ2-1, with TRBD2 identical over 13 bases. This CDR3 has 16 amino acids. Germline CDR1 reads LGHDT; CDR2 reads YNNKEL (reference sequence). V was clipped by 4 bases and J by 6 bases; unmatched bases: 6. The DNA of the CDR3 is TGTGCCAGCAGCCCCAGACTAGCGGGGGGACTCAATGAGCAGTTCTTC. Amino acids: CASSPRLAGGLNEQFF.

The genes are TRBV4-1 and TRBJ1-2, with D unresolved. The germline V gene encodes CDR1 MGHRA and CDR2 YSYEKL. The CDR3 extends over 13 amino acids. The ends were cut back, 6 bases at V and 4 bases at J, with 12 bases in the middle. This CDR3 is CASSRGGSYGYTF. CDR3 in DNA: TGCGCCAGCAGTCGGGGAGGAAGCTATGGCTACACCTTC.

V usage is TRBV20-1 and J usage is TRBJ1-2; D is unresolved. Trimming pared 3 bases from V and 4 bases from J, leaving 9 bases between. Germline V gives CDR1 DFQATT, CDR2 SNEGSKA (reference sequence). The CDR3 loop spans 12 amino acids. CDR3 region: CSASGDLYGYTF. The CDR3 DNA sequence: TGCAGTGCTAGCGGAGACCTCTATGGCTACACCTTC.

The chain combines TRBV5-1 with TRBJ1-2; TRBD1 might be the D (6 bases). Germline-derived CDR1 and CDR2 are SGHRS and YFSETQ. This CDR3 contains 14 residues. V was shortened by 0 bases and J by 2 bases, with 8 bases between the two germline ends. The CDR3 sequence is CASSLEGQNYGYTF. The CDR3 coding sequence is TGCGCCAGCAGCTTGGAAGGACAGAACTATGGCTACACCTTC.

This clonotype was seen just once. For the CDR3, the DNA is TGTGCCAGCAGCTACCAGGCAACCTACAATGAGCAGTTCTTC. Encoded protein: CASSYQATYNEQFF. The chain has TRBV9 and TRBJ2-1, with no clear D. The length of the CDR3 is 14 residues. V was cut by 4 bases and J by 2 bases, with 10 bases left in between. Germline V gene data show CDR1 as SGDLS and CDR2 as YYNGEE. The full variable domain, completed using reference TRBV9 and TRBJ2-1, is DSGVTQTPKHLITATGQRVTLRCSPRSGDLSVYWYQQSLDQGLQFLIQYYNGEERAKGNILERFSAQQFPDLHSELNLSSLELGDSALYFCASSYQATYNEQFFGPGTRLTVL.

Comments on this clonotype: A read error is likely, as this CDR3 ends without the conserved phenylalanine or tryptophan. The DNA is left out, because the CDR3 cannot be placed on it with certainty; the CDR3 is given as TCRdb lists it. This chain uses TRBV29-1 with TRBJ2-1; the D call of TRBD1 is as the table states it, not checked on the DNA. The CDR3 numbers 9 amino acids, ends counted. Germline V CDR1 and CDR2: SQVTM, ANQGSEA. CDR3 region: CSVGQESPL.

The J gene is TRBJ1-5, the V gene TRBV9; D remains ambiguous. This CDR3 contains 14 residues. Germline lookup yields CDR1 SGDLS and CDR2 YYNGEE. V shed 2 bases and J shed 0 bases, with 6 bases lying between them. The CDR3 sequence: CASSVWGSNQPQHF. The CDR3 bases are TGTGCCAGCAGCGTGTGGGGTAGCAATCAGCCCCAGCATTTT.

This sequence joins TRBV5-1 and TRBJ2-1; no clear D gene. Germline V lookup: CDR1 SGHRS, CDR2 YFSETQ. V was pared by 0 bases and J by 6 bases, with 7 bases between. The CDR3 length is 13 residues. The CDR3 DNA is TGCGCCAGCAGCTTGGGGACCCTCAATGAGCAGTTCTTC. Translating gives CASSLGTLNEQFF.

The rearrangement links TRBV7-9 to TRBJ1-3; no definite D call. The V and J ends lost 5 bases and 0 bases respectively, with 2 bases between them. Germline CDR1 and CDR2: SEHNR and FQNEAQ (reference sequence). There are 12 residues in the CDR3. CDR3 DNA sequence: TGTGCCAGCAGCCCCTCTGGAAACACCATATATTTT. Its translation is CASSPSGNTIYF.